The clone carrying this T cell receptor (beta chain) has a count of ten or more. What it binds is not known. Germline values: CDR1 SGHAT, CDR2 FQNNGV. The CDR3 extends over 16 amino acids. V shed 7 bases, J shed 4 bases, and the junction held 15 bases outside the gene matches. These data originate in a study of CD8+CD57+ T cells in acquired aplastic anemia. Looking at the study overall: Average DNA yield from sorted CD4+ and CD8+ cells was approximately 3 ug. General study findings and limits: Common to patients and controls were around 30 CD8+ CDR3 sequences.

Both TCR beta VDJ combination and CDR3 sequence profiling were carried out. Genomic DNA was the template for this profiling. TCRdb re-derived calls from the reads in MiXCR, one entry per CDR3 protein. The profile shows approximately 150,000 distinct CDR3 sequences, around 48% of them singletons. Patients chosen for sequencing had shown CD8+CD57+ cell expansion by flow cytometry. Each patient had severe acquired aplastic anemia. Patients had undergone no therapy by the time their blood was sampled. The V call is TRBV11-2, the J call TRBJ1-2, with 7 bases that match TRBD1. The specimen was sorted CD4+, CD8+, or CD8+CD57+ T cells (not recorded which) from PBMCs. This TCR was recovered from a human donor with aplastic anemia. This CDR3 reads CASTLGTALLSYGYTF. DNA for the CDR3: TGTGCCAGCACTTTGGGGACAGCGCTCCTAAGCTATGGCTACACCTTC.